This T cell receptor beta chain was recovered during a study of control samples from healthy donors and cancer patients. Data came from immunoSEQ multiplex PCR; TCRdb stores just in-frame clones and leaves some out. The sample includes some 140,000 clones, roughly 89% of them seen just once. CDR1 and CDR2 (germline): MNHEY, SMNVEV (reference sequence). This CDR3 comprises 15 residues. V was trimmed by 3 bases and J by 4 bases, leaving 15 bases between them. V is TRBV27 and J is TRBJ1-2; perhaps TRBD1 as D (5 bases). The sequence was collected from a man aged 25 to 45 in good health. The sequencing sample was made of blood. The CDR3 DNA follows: TGTGCCAGCAGTTTTGGACCGGGACGTAGCTATGGCTACACCTTC. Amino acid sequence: CASSFGPGRSYGYTF.